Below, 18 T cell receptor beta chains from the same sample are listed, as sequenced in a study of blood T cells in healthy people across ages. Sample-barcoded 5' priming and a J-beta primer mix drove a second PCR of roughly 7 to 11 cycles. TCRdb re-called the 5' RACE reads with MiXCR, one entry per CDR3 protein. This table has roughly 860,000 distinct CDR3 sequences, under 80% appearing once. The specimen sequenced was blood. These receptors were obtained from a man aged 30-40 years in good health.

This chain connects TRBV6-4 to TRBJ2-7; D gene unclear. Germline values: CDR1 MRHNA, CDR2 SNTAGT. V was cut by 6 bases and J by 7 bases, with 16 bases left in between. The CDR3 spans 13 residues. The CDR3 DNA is TGTGCCAGCAGCCGTGAGGAGTTGAATGAGCAGTACTTC. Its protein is CASSREELNEQYF.

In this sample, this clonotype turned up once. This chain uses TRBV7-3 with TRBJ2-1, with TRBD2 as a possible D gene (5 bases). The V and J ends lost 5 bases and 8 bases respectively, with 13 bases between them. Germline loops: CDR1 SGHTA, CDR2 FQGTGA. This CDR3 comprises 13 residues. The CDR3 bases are TGTGCCAGCAGCGGAGGATGGTTATATGAGCAGTTCTTC. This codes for CASSGGWLYEQFF.

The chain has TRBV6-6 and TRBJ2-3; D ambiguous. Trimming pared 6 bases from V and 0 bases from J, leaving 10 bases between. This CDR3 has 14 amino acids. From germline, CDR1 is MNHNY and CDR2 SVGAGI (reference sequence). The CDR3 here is CASRPHTSTDTQYF. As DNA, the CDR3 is TGTGCCAGCAGACCTCACACTAGCACAGATACGCAGTATTTT.

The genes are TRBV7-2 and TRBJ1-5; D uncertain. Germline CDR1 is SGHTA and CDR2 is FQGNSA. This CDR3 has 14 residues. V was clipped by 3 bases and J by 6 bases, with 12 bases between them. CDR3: CASSFHEGGQPQHF. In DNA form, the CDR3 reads TGTGCCAGCAGCTTCCACGAAGGCGGTCAGCCCCAGCATTTT.

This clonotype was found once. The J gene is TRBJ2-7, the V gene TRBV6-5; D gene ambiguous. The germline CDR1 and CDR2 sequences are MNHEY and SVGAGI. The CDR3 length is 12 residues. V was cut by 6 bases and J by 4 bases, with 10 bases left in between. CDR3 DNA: TGTGCCAGCAGGTCAAACCTGTACGAGCAGTACTTC. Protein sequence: CASRSNLYEQYF.

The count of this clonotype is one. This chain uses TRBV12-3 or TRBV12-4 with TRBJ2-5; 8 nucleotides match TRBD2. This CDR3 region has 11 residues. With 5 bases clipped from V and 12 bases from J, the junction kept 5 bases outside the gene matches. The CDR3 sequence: CASSETSDKYF. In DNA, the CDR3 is TGTGCCAGCAGTGAGACTAGCGACAAGTACTTC.

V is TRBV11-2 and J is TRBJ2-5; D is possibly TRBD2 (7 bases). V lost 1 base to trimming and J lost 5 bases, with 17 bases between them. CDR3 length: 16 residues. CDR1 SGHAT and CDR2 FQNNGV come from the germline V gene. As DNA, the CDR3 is TGTGCCAGCAGCTTAGCCCCGGGGGGCCTTCTCGAGACCCAGTACTTC. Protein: CASSLAPGGLLETQYF.

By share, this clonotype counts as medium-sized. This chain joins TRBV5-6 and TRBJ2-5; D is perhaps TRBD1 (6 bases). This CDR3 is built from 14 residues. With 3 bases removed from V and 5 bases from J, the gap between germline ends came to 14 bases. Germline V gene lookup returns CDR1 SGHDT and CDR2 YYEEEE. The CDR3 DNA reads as TGTGCCAGCAGCTCCTGGGGACAAAGGGAGACCCAGTACTTC. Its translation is CASSSWGQRETQYF.

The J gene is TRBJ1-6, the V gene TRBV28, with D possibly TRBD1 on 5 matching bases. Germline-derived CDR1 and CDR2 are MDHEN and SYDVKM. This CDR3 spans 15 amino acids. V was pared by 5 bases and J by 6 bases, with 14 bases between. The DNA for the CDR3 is TGTGCCAGCAGTCTACGGGGGAGCCTTAATTCACCCCTCCACTTT. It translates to CASSLRGSLNSPLHF.

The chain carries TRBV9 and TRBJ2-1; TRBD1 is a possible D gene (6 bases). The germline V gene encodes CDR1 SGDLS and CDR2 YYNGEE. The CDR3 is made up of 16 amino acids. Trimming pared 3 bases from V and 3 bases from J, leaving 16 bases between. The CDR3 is CASSGRLTGYYNEQFF. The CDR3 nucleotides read TGTGCCAGCAGCGGGAGGCTGACAGGCTACTACAATGAGCAGTTCTTC.

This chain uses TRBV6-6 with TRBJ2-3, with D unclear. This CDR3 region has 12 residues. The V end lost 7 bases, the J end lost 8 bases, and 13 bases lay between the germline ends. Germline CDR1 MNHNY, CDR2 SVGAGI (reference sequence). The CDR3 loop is CASTITVGTQYF. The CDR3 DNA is TGTGCCAGCACGATTACCGTCGGTACGCAGTATTTT.

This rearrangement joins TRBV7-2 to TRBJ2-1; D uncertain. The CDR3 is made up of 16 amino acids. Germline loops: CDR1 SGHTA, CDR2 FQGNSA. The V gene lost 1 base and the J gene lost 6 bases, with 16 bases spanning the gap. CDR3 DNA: TGTGCCAGCAGCTTAGATCCGGCTAGGTGGGGCAATGAGCAGTTCTTC. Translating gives CASSLDPARWGNEQFF.

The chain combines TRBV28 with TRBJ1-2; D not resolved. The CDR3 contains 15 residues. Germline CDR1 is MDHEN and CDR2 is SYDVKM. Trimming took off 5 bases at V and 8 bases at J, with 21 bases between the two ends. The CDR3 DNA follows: TGTGCCAGCAGTGGGAGGGATGCCCTTGCGCGGGGCTACACCTTC. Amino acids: CASSGRDALARGYTF.

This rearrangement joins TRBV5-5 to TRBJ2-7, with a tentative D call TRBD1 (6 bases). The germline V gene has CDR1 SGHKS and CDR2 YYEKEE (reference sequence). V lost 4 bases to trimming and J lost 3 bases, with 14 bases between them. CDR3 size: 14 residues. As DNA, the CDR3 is TGTGCCAGCAGCCAGAAGGGGGACCACTACGAGCAGTACTTC. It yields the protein CASSQKGDHYEQYF.

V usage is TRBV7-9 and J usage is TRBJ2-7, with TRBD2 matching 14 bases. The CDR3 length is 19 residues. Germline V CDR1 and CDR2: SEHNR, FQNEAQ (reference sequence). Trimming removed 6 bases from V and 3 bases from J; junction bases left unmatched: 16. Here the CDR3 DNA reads TGTGCCAGCAGTTTTCCGACTAGCGGGGGGGCGGTTCCCCTCTACGAGCAGTACTTC. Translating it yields CASSFPTSGGAVPLYEQYF.

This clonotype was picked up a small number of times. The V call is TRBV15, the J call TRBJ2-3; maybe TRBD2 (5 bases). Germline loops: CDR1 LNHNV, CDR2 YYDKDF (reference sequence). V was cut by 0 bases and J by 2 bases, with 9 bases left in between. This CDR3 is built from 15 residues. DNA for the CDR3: TGTGCCACCAGCAGAGATGGGGAGTACACAGATACGCAGTATTTT. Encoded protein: CATSRDGEYTDTQYF.

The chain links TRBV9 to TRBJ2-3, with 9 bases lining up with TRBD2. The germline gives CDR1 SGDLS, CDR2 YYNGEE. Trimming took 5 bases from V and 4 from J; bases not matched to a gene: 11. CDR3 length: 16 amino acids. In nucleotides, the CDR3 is TGTGCCAGCAGGAGCGGGGGGCTAAATGCCGCAGATACGCAGTATTTT. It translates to CASRSGGLNAADTQYF.

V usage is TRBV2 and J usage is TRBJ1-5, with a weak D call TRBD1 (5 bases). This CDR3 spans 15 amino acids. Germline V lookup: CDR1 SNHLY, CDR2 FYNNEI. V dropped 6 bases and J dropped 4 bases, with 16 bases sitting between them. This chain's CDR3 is CASRADIGGNQPQHF. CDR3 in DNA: TGTGCCAGCAGGGCGGACATCGGGGGTAATCAGCCCCAGCATTTT.